These 20 T cell receptor beta chains share one sample of origin, sequenced in a study of blood T cell repertoires in COVID-19. Profiled with immunoSEQ multiplex PCR; TCRdb holds only in-frame clones, not every one. The sample lists 250,000 to 350,000 clones, 90% occurring once. Sequenced input: PBMCs or T cells enriched from blood (not recorded which). Source of these receptors: a woman aged 18 to 35 with acute COVID-19.

This chain joins TRBV3-1 (or the pseudogene TRBV3-2) and TRBJ2-1, with TRBD2 identical over 10 bases. The J segment lost 3 bases and the V segment lost 4 bases, leaving 3 bases of the junction unmatched. Germline CDR1 LGHDT, CDR2 YNNKEL (reference sequence). The CDR3 runs 15 residues. The CDR3 loop reads CASSRLAGGYNEQFF. CDR3 in DNA: TGTGCCAGCAGCCGATTAGCGGGAGGCTACAATGAGCAGTTCTTC.

The chain links TRBV10-3 to TRBJ2-5; 9 positions match TRBD1. The junction had 9 bases not matched to a gene; V was cut back by 0 bases and J by 4 bases. The CDR3 is made up of 17 amino acids. The germline CDR1 and CDR2 sequences are ENHRY and SYGVKD. CDR3 nucleotide sequence: TGTGCCATCAGTGAGTCGGATACAGGGGGCCGGGGAGAGACCCAGTACTTC. Protein product: CAISESDTGGRGETQYF.

This rearrangement joins TRBV30 to TRBJ1-5; D gene ambiguous. Trimming stripped 5 bases from V and 3 bases from J, with 11 bases between. The germline V gene encodes CDR1 GTSNPN and CDR2 SVGIG (reference sequence). The CDR3 covers 13 residues. Here the CDR3 DNA reads TGTGCCTGGGGATCAGGCGCCAATCAGCCCCAGCATTTT. Residues: CAWGSGANQPQHF.

The chain links TRBV28 to TRBJ1-6; no definite D call. The CDR3 loop spans 16 amino acids. Germline CDR1 MDHEN, CDR2 SYDVKM. The V end lost 1 base, the J end lost 0 bases, and 7 bases lay between the germline ends. CDR3 amino acids: CASSLFSLSYNSPLHF. Here the CDR3 DNA reads TGTGCCAGCAGTTTATTCTCCCTCTCCTATAATTCACCCCTCCACTTT. The whole variable domain, filled in from reference TRBV28 and TRBJ1-6, reads DVKVTQSSRYLVKRTGEKVFLECVQDMDHENMFWYRQDPGLGLRLIYFSYDVKMKEKGDIPEGYSVSREKKERFSLILESASTNQTSMYLCASSLFSLSYNSPLHFGNGTRLTVT.

The chain couples TRBV28 to TRBJ1-3; D is uncertain. This CDR3 is 17 amino acids long. In germline, CDR1 is MDHEN, CDR2 SYDVKM. The germline V and J ends were trimmed by 1 base and 0 bases, with 13 bases remaining between them. CDR3 sequence (DNA): TGTGCCAGCAGTTTATCCCCCACGCGCCTCTCTGGAAACACCATATATTTT. This translates into CASSLSPTRLSGNTIYF.

The chain has TRBV6-5 and TRBJ2-1, with 10 positions matching TRBD2. The length of the CDR3 is 16 residues. The ends lost 1 base at V and 7 bases at J; junction bases unmatched: 7. Germline V gives CDR1 MNHEY, CDR2 SVGAGI. The CDR3 here is CASSYLASGSSNEQFF. In DNA form, the CDR3 reads TGTGCCAGCAGTTACTTGGCTAGCGGGAGTTCTAATGAGCAGTTCTTC.

The rearrangement joins TRBV27 to TRBJ2-7; 10 bases map to TRBD2. The CDR3 loop spans 16 amino acids. The junction had 5 bases not matched to a gene; V was cut back by 0 bases and J by 3 bases. Per germline, CDR1 MNHEY and CDR2 SMNVEV (reference sequence). The CDR3 region is CASSLSGGLAFYEQYF. CDR3 DNA: TGTGCCAGCAGTTTATCCGGGGGACTAGCGTTCTACGAGCAGTACTTC.

This chain uses TRBV5-1 with TRBJ2-1; perhaps TRBD2 as D (5 bases). Deletions cut 4 bases from V and 10 bases from J, with 12 bases between. Germline V lookup: CDR1 SGHRS, CDR2 YFSETQ. The CDR3 extends over 12 amino acids. The CDR3 region has the DNA TGCGCCAGCAGCACTGGACTTGACGAGCAGTTCTTC. It yields the protein CASSTGLDEQFF. Full variable domain (missing parts from reference TRBV5-1 and TRBJ2-1): KAGVTQTPRYLIKTRGQQVTLSCSPISGHRSVSWYQQTPGQGLQFLFEYFSETQRNKGNFPGRFSGRQFSNSRSEMNVSTLELGDSALYLCASSTGLDEQFFGPGTRLTVL.

V gene TRBV3-1 (or the pseudogene TRBV3-2) combines with J gene TRBJ2-7; TRBD2 matches 12 bases. Germline CDR1 reads LGHDT; CDR2 reads YNNKEL (reference sequence). The CDR3 consists of 13 residues. V trimming: 4 bases; J trimming: 6 bases; junction bases outside the gene matches: 1. CDR3 protein: CASSPSGRVEQYF. CDR3 DNA sequence: TGTGCCAGCAGCCCTAGCGGGAGGGTCGAGCAGTACTTC.

This clone was found once. This sequence joins TRBV4-1 and TRBJ1-4; D perhaps matches TRBD1 (6 bases). CDR3 length equals 18 residues. Germline CDR1 reads MGHRA; CDR2 reads YSYEKL. The ends were cut back, 2 bases at V and 0 bases at J, with 16 bases in the middle. The CDR3, as DNA: TGCGCCAGCAGCCAAACCTACGGGGGGCGTGCAACTAATGAAAAACTGTTTTTT. It codes for CASSQTYGGRATNEKLFF.

The chain is built from TRBV7-9 and TRBJ1-1, with D possibly being TRBD1 (5 bases). V dropped 6 bases and J dropped 1 base, with 15 bases sitting between them. Per the germline V gene, CDR1 is SEHNR and CDR2 is FQNEAQ (reference sequence). This CDR3 contains 15 residues. The CDR3 nucleotides read TGTGCCAGCAGTCCGGCGGGGGTAGGGAACACTGAAGCTTTCTTT. Its translation: CASSPAGVGNTEAFF.

V is TRBV4-1 and J is TRBJ2-1; perhaps TRBD1 as D (6 bases). The CDR3 runs 18 residues. V shed 4 bases and J shed 5 bases, with 24 bases lying between them. Germline assignment: CDR1 MGHRA and CDR2 YSYEKL. The CDR3 DNA follows: TGCGCCAGCAGCCTCACCCCTCCGAGACAGGTTGGCGACAATGAGCAGTTCTTC. Its translation is CASSLTPPRQVGDNEQFF.

The chain couples TRBV28 to TRBJ2-7, with TRBD2 matching 7 bases. This CDR3 spans 15 amino acids. The germline V gene encodes CDR1 MDHEN and CDR2 SYDVKM. V gave up 1 base and J gave up 4 bases; unmatched junction bases: 7. CDR3 nucleotides: TGTGCCAGCAGTTTATCTGCGGGGGTGTTGTACGAGCAGTACTTC. Amino acid sequence: CASSLSAGVLYEQYF.

This chain uses TRBV4-3 with TRBJ2-6; weak D call: TRBD2 (6 bases). The CDR3 contains 17 residues. Trimming left V 4 bases short and J 0 bases short, with 13 bases between. The germline CDR1 and CDR2 sequences are LGHNA and YSLEER. The CDR3: CASSPGAAGSGANVLTF. The CDR3 nucleotides read TGCGCCAGCAGCCCTGGGGCAGCGGGCTCTGGGGCCAACGTCCTGACTTTC.

The V call is TRBV6-4, the J call TRBJ1-5, with D possibly matching TRBD1 (5 bases). Germline CDR1 MRHNA, CDR2 SNTAGT. This CDR3 has 19 amino acids. Trimming took off 2 bases at V and 6 bases at J, with 26 bases between the two ends. CDR3 bases: TGTGCCAGCAGTGACCCGGGACCCCAAGCATGTTCGGGGGGTCAGCCCCAGCATTTT. Its translation: CASSDPGPQACSGGQPQHF.

J is TRBJ1-1 and V is TRBV27; D not certain. The CDR3 covers 12 residues. The ends were cut back, 5 bases at V and 7 bases at J, with 11 bases in the middle. The germline V gene encodes CDR1 MNHEY and CDR2 SMNVEV (reference sequence). The CDR3 DNA sequence: TGTGCCAGCAGTCCACGAGGTGTTGAAGCTTTCTTT. It specifies CASSPRGVEAFF.

The chain joins TRBV18 to TRBJ2-1; 9 bases line up with TRBD2. CDR3 length equals 13 residues. The germline V gene has CDR1 KGHSH and CDR2 LQKENI. Trimming took 6 bases from V and 5 from J; bases not matched to a gene: 2. The CDR3 DNA sequence: TGTGCCAGCTCTGGGACTAGCCACAATGAGCAGTTCTTC. It specifies CASSGTSHNEQFF.

This sequence joins TRBV6-5 and TRBJ2-5; 8 positions match TRBD2. Germline V gives CDR1 MNHEY, CDR2 SVGAGI. V trimming: 6 bases; J trimming: 0 bases; junction bases outside the gene matches: 3. The CDR3 is made up of 14 amino acids. The CDR3 coding sequence is TGTGCCAGCAGATTTAGCGGGAACCAAGAGACCCAGTACTTC. Translated: CASRFSGNQETQYF.

The chain uses TRBV5-5 and TRBJ1-3, with 8 bases that match TRBD1. Unmatched junction bases numbered 6, after V lost 3 bases and J lost 4 bases. The CDR3 length is 15 residues. Germline V gene lookup returns CDR1 SGHKS and CDR2 YYEKEE (reference sequence). The CDR3 spells CASSSARGLGNTIYF. The DNA for the CDR3 is TGTGCCAGCAGCTCGGCCAGGGGGCTCGGAAACACCATATATTTT.

The rearrangement joins TRBV5-1 to TRBJ2-2; D possibly corresponds to TRBD2 (5 bases). CDR3 length: 15 residues. CDR1 is SGHRS and CDR2 is YFSETQ in the germline V gene. Trimming removed 5 bases from V and 2 bases from J, with 13 bases in between. CDR3 protein: CASRSGSSNTGELFF. The CDR3 nucleotides read TGCGCCAGCAGATCTGGGAGTAGTAACACCGGGGAGCTGTTTTTT.